The 26 T cell receptor beta chains reported below all come from one sample, sequenced in a study of response to subunit inactivated influenza vaccine. TCRdb recomputed calls from the RT-PCR reads with MiXCR, one row per CDR3 protein. The profile shows some 500,000 distinct CDR3 sequences, about an eighth of them singletons. The specimen comprised PBMCs from blood, sampled 40 to 50 days after vaccination. Every receptor here comes from a man over 45 who received an inactivated influenza vaccine.

J is TRBJ2-1 and V is TRBV7-9, with D uncertain. Germline lookup yields CDR1 SEHNR and CDR2 FQNEAQ (reference sequence). Between the trimmed V and J ends, which lost 2 bases and 4 bases, there was a span of 9 bases. The CDR3 consists of 14 residues. The CDR3 region has the DNA TGTGCCAGCAGCTTACGTGACGCATACAATGAGCAGTTCTTC. Translated: CASSLRDAYNEQFF.

The table lists this clonotype with many counts. The gene calls are TRBV29-1 and TRBJ2-1; D is possibly TRBD2 (6 bases). This CDR3 is 14 amino acids long. Trimming cost V 3 bases and J 5 bases, with 14 bases left between them. Germline CDR1 reads SQVTM; CDR2 reads ANQGSEA. The CDR3 DNA follows: TGCAGCGTTGATGGGAGGACCGTCCACAATGAGCAGTTCTTC. Translating it yields CSVDGRTVHNEQFF.

The J gene is TRBJ1-2, the V gene TRBV27, with D hard to call. The ends were cut back, 5 bases at V and 5 bases at J, with 15 bases in the middle. CDR1 MNHEY and CDR2 SMNVEV come from the germline V gene (reference sequence). CDR3 length: 14 amino acids. CDR3 region: CASSPNGETYGYTF. The CDR3 nucleotides read TGTGCCAGCAGTCCTAATGGGGAAACTTATGGCTACACCTTC.

V is TRBV2 and J is TRBJ2-4, with a possible D match to TRBD1 (6 bases). This CDR3 spans 17 amino acids. V was trimmed by 4 bases and J by 0 bases, leaving 16 bases between them. The V gene's germline CDR1 is SNHLY and CDR2 FYNNEI. CDR3 in amino acids: CASSVPGQTLAKNIQYF. As DNA, the CDR3 is TGTGCCAGCAGTGTCCCTGGACAGACCTTAGCCAAAAACATTCAGTACTTC.

The V and J genes are TRBV9 and TRBJ2-3; 12 nucleotides align to TRBD1. With V trimmed by 6 bases and J by 3 bases, 14 bases remained unmatched. The germline gives CDR1 SGDLS, CDR2 YYNGEE. The CDR3 spans 18 residues. The CDR3 reads CASTLEGGQGAGTDTQYF. The CDR3 nucleotides read TGTGCCAGCACCCTAGAGGGGGGACAGGGGGCCGGGACAGATACGCAGTATTTT.

The chain uses TRBV10-3 and TRBJ2-2; either TRBD1 or TRBD2 may supply D (6 bases each). V was pared by 3 bases and J by 2 bases, with 13 bases between. Germline V lookup: CDR1 ENHRY, CDR2 SYGVKD. The CDR3 consists of 16 residues. The chain's CDR3 is CAISDIWGANTGELFF. The CDR3 DNA sequence: TGTGCCATCAGTGATATTTGGGGGGCTAACACCGGGGAGCTGTTTTTT.

This clonotype was picked up one time. The chain recombines TRBV20-1 with TRBJ2-3; D perhaps matches TRBD1 (6 bases). V lost 5 bases and J 3 bases, leaving 15 bases between the germline ends. CDR1 and CDR2 from the germline V gene are DFQATT and SNEGSKA (reference sequence). The CDR3 consists of 14 residues. The CDR3 sequence is CSAGNGRGTDTQYF. The CDR3 DNA reads TGCAGTGCTGGCAATGGCAGGGGAACAGATACGCAGTATTTT.

The chain couples TRBV5-5 to TRBJ2-2; D uncertain. CDR1 is SGHKS and CDR2 is YYEKEE in the germline V gene (reference sequence). The CDR3 loop spans 14 amino acids. The CDR3 DNA reads TGTGTCGCTCGCGTCGGATTGAACACCGGGGAGCTGTTTTTT. This sequence encodes CVARVGLNTGELFF.

This clonotype showed up just a few times. CDR3 residues: CASSRSSGGLFF. In DNA, the CDR3 is TGTGCCAGCAGCCGAAGCTCAGGGGGACTGTTCTTC. The rearrangement uses TRBV7-8 and TRBJ2-1; D possibly corresponds to TRBD1 (7 bases). The germline V and J ends were trimmed by 5 bases and 15 bases, with 17 bases remaining between them. The CDR3 is 12 amino acids. Germline CDR1 is SGHVS and CDR2 is FQNEAQ.

This clonotype was found many times. The genes are TRBV5-1 and TRBJ1-2; D is unclear. The CDR3 extends over 12 amino acids. Germline assignment: CDR1 SGHRS and CDR2 YFSETQ. V lost 6 bases, J lost 3 bases, and 9 bases lay in between. CDR3 sequence reads: CASTDRDYGYTF. CDR3 DNA: TGCGCCAGCACGGACCGGGACTATGGCTACACCTTC.

The J gene is TRBJ1-2, the V gene TRBV6-1, with 8 bases that match TRBD1. Per germline, CDR1 MNHNS and CDR2 SASEGT. Losses at the gene ends were 1 base for V and 8 bases for J; bases not matched to a gene: 9. There are 15 residues in the CDR3. CDR3 sequence: CASSEGPGGAWGYTF. DNA of the CDR3: TGTGCCAGCAGTGAAGGACCAGGGGGCGCGTGGGGCTACACCTTC.

The J gene is TRBJ2-2, the V gene TRBV7-2; D possibly corresponds to TRBD1 (5 bases). V lost 1 base and J 1 base, leaving 10 bases between the germline ends. Germline CDR1 is SGHTA and CDR2 is FQGNSA. This CDR3 contains 16 residues. The DNA for the CDR3 is TGTGCCAGCAGCTTAGAGGAAGGGGTGAACACCGGGGAGCTGTTTTTT. Translating gives CASSLEEGVNTGELFF.

This chain uses TRBV5-1 with TRBJ1-2; no clear D gene. The germline CDR1 and CDR2 sequences are SGHRS and YFSETQ. CDR3 length: 16 residues. V was pared by 4 bases and J by 5 bases, with 21 bases between. As DNA, the CDR3 is TGCGCCAGCAGCCCAGGTGCCGGTCTCGGCTATTATGGCTACACCTTC. As protein: CASSPGAGLGYYGYTF.

This clonotype was detected only a few times. This chain uses TRBV11-2 with TRBJ2-1; 9 bases are a match to TRBD2. V gave up 3 bases and J gave up 4 bases; unmatched junction bases: 4. Germline lookup yields CDR1 SGHAT and CDR2 FQNNGV. The CDR3 covers 15 residues. The DNA for the CDR3 is TGTGCCAGCAGCTTTTTAGCGGGAGTATACAATGAGCAGTTCTTC. It yields the protein CASSFLAGVYNEQFF.

This clonotype was detected only a few times. The chain couples TRBV25-1 to TRBJ2-5; no clear D. The CDR3 extends over 11 amino acids. Trimming removed 3 bases from V and 6 bases from J, with 5 bases in between. CDR1 is MGHDK, CDR2 SYGVNS, per germline. The DNA of the CDR3 is TGTGCCAGCAGTGACATAAAGACCCAGTACTTC. Amino acids: CASSDIKTQYF. Filled out from reference TRBV25-1 and TRBJ2-5, the complete variable domain reads EADIYQTPRYLVIGTGKKITLECSQTMGHDKMYWYQQDPGMELHLIHYSYGVNSTEKGDLSSESTVSRIRTEHFPLTLESARPSHTSQYLCASSDIKTQYFGPGTRLLVL.

Note on this clonotype: This CDR3 fails to terminate in the conserved phenylalanine or tryptophan, so it likely reflects a read error. V gene TRBV10-3 combines with J gene TRBJ2-1, with TRBD2 matching over 12 bases. V was clipped by 5 bases and J by 4 bases; unmatched bases: 3. The CDR3 runs 15 residues. CDR1 is ENHRY, CDR2 SYGVKD, per germline. The CDR3 spells CAISSLAGGYNEQFL. The CDR3 bases are TGTGCCATCAGTAGTCTAGCGGGAGGGTACAATGAGCAGTTCTTA.

This clonotype was seen a few times. The chain carries TRBV10-3 and TRBJ2-2, with D possibly called TRBD1 or TRBD2 (6 bases each). V was shortened by 5 bases and J by 0 bases, with 19 bases between the two germline ends. The CDR3 spans 18 residues. Germline CDR1 reads ENHRY; CDR2 reads SYGVKD. CDR3 nucleotides: TGTGCCATCAGTTCGAGTTCTACAGGGAGGACGAACACCGGGGAGCTGTTTTTT. Translating it yields CAISSSSTGRTNTGELFF.

There are a few counts of this clonotype. The chain recombines TRBV20-1 with TRBJ2-3; 12 nucleotides agree with TRBD2. Germline V gene sequence: CDR1 DFQATT, CDR2 SNEGSKA (reference sequence). This CDR3 region has 15 residues. Trimming cost V 3 bases and J 4 bases; bases outside gene matches: 5. CDR3 nucleotide sequence: TGCAGTGCTAGTAGGGCTAGCGGGAGGGCAGATACGCAGTATTTT. Residues: CSASRASGRADTQYF.

This clonotype turned up a few times. Germline and junction disagree at one end, which may indicate a read error. The V call is TRBV7-9, the J call TRBJ2-3, with D possibly matching TRBD2 (6 bases). The length of the CDR3 is 17 residues. Germline CDR1 is SEHNR and CDR2 is FQNEAQ (reference sequence). The CDR3 bases are TGTGCCAGCAGGTTAGCACGGGCTAGCGAAACCACAGATACGCAGTATTTT. Protein: CASRLARASETTDTQYF.

The sample holds a few counts of this clonotype. Sequence at one end of the junction differs from germline and may be a read error. V gene TRBV7-7 combines with J gene TRBJ2-1, with D perhaps matching TRBD2 (5 bases). CDR1 is SSHAT and CDR2 is FNYEAQ in the germline V gene (reference sequence). The CDR3 totals 15 residues. For the CDR3, the DNA is TGTGCTAGCAGCTTAGTACGGACGGGAATCAATGAGCAGTTCTTC. Translating gives CASSLVRTGINEQFF.

The chain links TRBV7-9 to TRBJ2-3; D is possibly TRBD1 (5 bases). The CDR3 is 17 residues long. Germline CDR1 reads SEHNR; CDR2 reads FQNEAQ (reference sequence). V gave up 1 base and J gave up 2 bases, with 16 bases separating them. CDR3 in DNA: TGTGCCAGCAGCTTAGGGGGCTTCGAACAGTTCACAGATACGCAGTATTTT. Translation gives CASSLGGFEQFTDTQYF.

The rearrangement uses TRBV7-2 and TRBJ2-4; tentatively, D is TRBD1 (6 bases). Trimming shortened V by 2 bases and J by 1 base, and 9 bases separated the two germline ends. Germline CDR1 reads SGHTA; CDR2 reads FQGNSA. CDR3 length equals 15 residues. CDR3 bases: TGTGCCAGCAGCTTATATACAGGGGCCAAAAACATTCAGTACTTC. It yields the protein CASSLYTGAKNIQYF. Full variable domain (outside the CDR3, taken from reference TRBV7-2 and TRBJ2-4): GAGVSQSPSNKVTEKGKDVELRCDPISGHTALYWYRQSLGQGLEFLIYFQGNSAPDKSGLPSDRFSAERTGGSVSTLTIQRTQQEDSAVYLCASSLYTGAKNIQYFGAGTRLSVL.

V and J are TRBV5-6 and TRBJ2-3; 7 bases agree with TRBD2. Germline V gene data show CDR1 as SGHDT and CDR2 as YYEEEE. This CDR3 region has 16 residues. Unmatched junction bases numbered 11, after V lost 7 bases and J lost 0 bases. CDR3 region: CASSSGLAASTDTQYF. The CDR3 DNA is TGTGCCAGCTCAAGCGGGCTAGCGGCCAGCACAGATACGCAGTATTTT.

This clonotype was seen a handful of times. J is TRBJ2-7 and V is TRBV6-1; D possibly uses TRBD1 or TRBD2 (5 bases each). CDR1 and CDR2 from the germline V gene are MNHNS and SASEGT. CDR3 length equals 13 residues. V gave up 6 bases and J gave up 4 bases, with 13 bases separating them. The CDR3 DNA sequence: TGTGCCAGCAGCCGGGGCCTGGGGTACGAGCAGTACTTC. Protein sequence: CASSRGLGYEQYF.

The table lists this clonotype with many counts. The rearrangement links TRBV9 to TRBJ2-1; 11 nucleotides line up with TRBD2. Germline trimming cut 0 bases from V and 12 bases from J; bases unmatched to any gene: 14. Germline V gene lookup returns CDR1 SGDLS and CDR2 YYNGEE. CDR3 length: 17 amino acids. The DNA for the CDR3 is TGTGCCAGCAGCGTAGGGACTAGCGGGCTATTGGGGTATGGGCAGTTCTTC. Its protein is CASSVGTSGLLGYGQFF.

In the case of this clonotype: This may be a read error: a much more frequent sequence differs by one nucleotide. The chain combines TRBV20-1 with TRBJ2-3; TRBD2 matches 11 bases. Germline assignment: CDR1 DFQATT and CDR2 SNEGSKA (reference sequence). V shed 7 bases, J shed 6 bases, and the junction held 12 bases outside the gene matches. The CDR3 spans 15 residues. CDR3 sequence reads: CSGRRTSGRGDTQYF. Written as DNA, the CDR3 is TGCAGTGGTAGGCGTACTAGCGGGAGAGGGGATACGCAGTATTTT.